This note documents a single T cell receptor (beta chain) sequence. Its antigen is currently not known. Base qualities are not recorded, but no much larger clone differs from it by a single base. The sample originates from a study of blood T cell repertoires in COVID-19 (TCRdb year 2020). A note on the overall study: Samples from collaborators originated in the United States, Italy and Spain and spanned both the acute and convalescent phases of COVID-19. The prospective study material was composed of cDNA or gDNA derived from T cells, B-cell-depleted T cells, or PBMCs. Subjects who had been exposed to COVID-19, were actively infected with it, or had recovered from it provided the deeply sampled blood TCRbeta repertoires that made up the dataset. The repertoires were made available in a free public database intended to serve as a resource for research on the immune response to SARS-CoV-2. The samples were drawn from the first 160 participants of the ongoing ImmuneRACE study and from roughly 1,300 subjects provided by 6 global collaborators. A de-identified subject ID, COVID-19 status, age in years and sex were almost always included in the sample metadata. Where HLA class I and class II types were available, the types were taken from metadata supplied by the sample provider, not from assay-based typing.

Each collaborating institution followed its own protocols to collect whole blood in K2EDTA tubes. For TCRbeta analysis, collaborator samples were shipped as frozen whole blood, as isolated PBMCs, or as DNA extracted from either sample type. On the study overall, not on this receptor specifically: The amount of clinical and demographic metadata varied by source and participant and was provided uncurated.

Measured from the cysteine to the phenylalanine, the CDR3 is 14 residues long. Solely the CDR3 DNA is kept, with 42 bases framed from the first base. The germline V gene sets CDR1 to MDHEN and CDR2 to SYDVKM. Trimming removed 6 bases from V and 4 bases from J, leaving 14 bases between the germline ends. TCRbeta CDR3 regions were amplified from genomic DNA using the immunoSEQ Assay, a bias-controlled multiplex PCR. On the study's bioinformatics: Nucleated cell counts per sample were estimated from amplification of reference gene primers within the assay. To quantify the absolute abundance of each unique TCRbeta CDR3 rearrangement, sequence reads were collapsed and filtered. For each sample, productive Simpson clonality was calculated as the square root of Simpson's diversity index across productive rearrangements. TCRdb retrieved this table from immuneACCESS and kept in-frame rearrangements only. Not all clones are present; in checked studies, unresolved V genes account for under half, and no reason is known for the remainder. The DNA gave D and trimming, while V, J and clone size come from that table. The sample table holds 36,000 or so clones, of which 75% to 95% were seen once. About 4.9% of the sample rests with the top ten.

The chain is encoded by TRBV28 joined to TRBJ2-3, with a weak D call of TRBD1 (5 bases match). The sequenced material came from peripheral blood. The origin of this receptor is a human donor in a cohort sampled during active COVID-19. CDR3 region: CASSWTQPSDTQYF. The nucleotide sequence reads TGTGCCAGCAGCTGGACACAGCCCTCAGATACGCAGTATTTT. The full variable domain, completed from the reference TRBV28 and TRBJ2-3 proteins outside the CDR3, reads DVKVTQSSRYLVKRTGEKVFLECVQDMDHENMFWYRQDPGLGLRLIYFSYDVKMKEKGDIPEGYSVSREKKERFSLILESASTNQTSMYLCASSWTQPSDTQYFGPGTRLTVL.